These 6 T cell receptor beta chains originate from one sample sequenced in a study of regulatory T cells in long-lasting Graves disease. Time point reported: newly diagnosed GD, antithyroid drugs for less than 3 months. TCR sequences were obtained from RNA taken from PBMCs. Combining iRepertoire HTBI primers with Arm-PCR of CDR3 regions, the authors built TCR beta libraries. TCRdb re-called the multiplex PCR reads with MiXCR, one entry per CDR3 protein. This table holds about 200,000 distinct CDR3 sequences, 18% found once. Here the sequenced sample was peripheral blood mononuclear cells (PBMCs), taken at new diagnosis, from a patient treated with antithyroid drugs. Source of these receptors: a female donor with Graves disease.

This clonotype has at least ten counts. The chain has TRBV7-3 and TRBJ1-6, with no clear D. V was clipped by 0 bases and J by 8 bases, with 11 bases between them. Germline V gene lookup returns CDR1 SGHTA and CDR2 FQGTGA. CDR3 length: 15 amino acids. The DNA for the CDR3 is TGTGCCAGCAGCTTAACGTGGGGAAGGGATTCACCCCTCCACTTT. It is translated as CASSLTWGRDSPLHF.

The chain recombines TRBV11-2 with TRBJ2-3, with D unclear. The V end was cut by 3 bases, the J end by 3 bases, with 7 bases between. The CDR3 totals 13 residues. Per the germline V gene, CDR1 is SGHAT and CDR2 is FQNNGV. CDR3 residues: CASSFTQTDTQYF. Here the CDR3 DNA reads TGTGCCAGCAGCTTTACCCAAACAGATACGCAGTATTTT.

This clonotype was seen many times. V gene TRBV7-3 combines with J gene TRBJ2-7, with D maybe TRBD2 (6 bases). The germline gives CDR1 SGHTA, CDR2 FQGTGA. CDR3 size: 13 residues. V lost 5 bases to trimming and J lost 5 bases, with 13 bases between them. CDR3: CASSPSGPDEQYF. CDR3 coding DNA: TGTGCCAGCAGCCCAAGCGGGCCAGACGAGCAGTACTTC.

This clonotype was counted only a few times. The V call is TRBV14, the J call TRBJ2-2, with TRBD2 matching 7 bases. From germline, CDR1 is SGHDN and CDR2 FVKESK. V lost 1 base, J lost 5 bases, and 4 bases stayed unmatched. The CDR3 loop spans 15 amino acids. CDR3 in amino acids: CASSQAGGMTGELFF. The CDR3 bases are TGTGCCAGCAGCCAAGCGGGAGGAATGACCGGGGAGCTGTTTTTT.

V and J are TRBV19 and TRBJ2-5; the match to TRBD2 covers 7 bases. Unmatched junction bases numbered 9, after V lost 4 bases and J lost 7 bases. CDR3 length equals 14 residues. The germline CDR1 and CDR2 sequences are LNHDA and SQIVND (reference sequence). CDR3 coding DNA: TGTGCCAGTAGTAGGCCAGTCTCGGGAGGGACCCAGTACTTC. This gives the protein CASSRPVSGGTQYF.

Note on this clonotype: This likely reflects a read error, since a far larger clone is one base away. The gene calls are TRBV6-1 and TRBJ2-7; perhaps TRBD2 as D (5 bases). Trimming shortened V by 3 bases and J by 5 bases, and 29 bases separated the two germline ends. The CDR3 extends over 19 amino acids. The germline V gene has CDR1 MNHNS and CDR2 SASEGT. CDR3 sequence: CASSESHIVPGRDIDEQYF. The CDR3 DNA reads as TGTGCCAGCAGTGAGTCTCACATCGTCCCCGGTCGGGATATTGACGAGCAGTACTTC.